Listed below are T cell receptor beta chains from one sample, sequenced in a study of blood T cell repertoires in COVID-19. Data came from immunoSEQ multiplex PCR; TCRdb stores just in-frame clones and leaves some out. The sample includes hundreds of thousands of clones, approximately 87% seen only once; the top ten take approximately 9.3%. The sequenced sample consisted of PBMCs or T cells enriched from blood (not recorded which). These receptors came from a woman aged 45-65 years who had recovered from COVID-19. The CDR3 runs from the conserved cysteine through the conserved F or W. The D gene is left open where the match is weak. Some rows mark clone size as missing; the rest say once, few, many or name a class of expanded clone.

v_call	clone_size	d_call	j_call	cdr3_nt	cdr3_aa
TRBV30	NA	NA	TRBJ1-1	TGTGCCTGGAGTTGGGGGGGCAAGAACACTGAAGCTTTCTTT	CAWSWGGKNTEAFF
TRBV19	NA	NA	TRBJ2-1	TGTGCCAGTAGTATGAGATCCGGGTCGAGCGATGAGCAGTTCTTC	CASSMRSGSSDEQFF
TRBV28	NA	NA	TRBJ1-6	TGTGCCAGCAGTTTATACACAGGGCACAATTCACCCCTCCACTTT	CASSLYTGHNSPLHF
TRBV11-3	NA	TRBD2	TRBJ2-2	TGTGCCAGCAGCTGGACTAGCGGGGCCACGAACACCGGGGAGCTGTTTTTT	CASSWTSGATNTGELFF
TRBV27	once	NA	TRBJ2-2	TGTGCCAGCAGTTTGGGAGGCGGGGTGAACACCGGGGAGCTGTTTTTT	CASSLGGGVNTGELFF
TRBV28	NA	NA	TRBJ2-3	TGTGCCAGCAGTTTAAGTCTAGCAACAGATACGCAGTATTTT	CASSLSLATDTQYF
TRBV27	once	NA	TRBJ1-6	TGTGCCAGCAGTTTAATCGGGGGGCGGCCTCTTGATTCTTCACCCCTCCACTTT	CASSLIGGRPLDSSPLHF
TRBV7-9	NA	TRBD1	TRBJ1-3	TGTGCCAGCAGCTCCCGTGACAGGGCTGACTCTGGAAACACCATATATTTT	CASSSRDRADSGNTIYF
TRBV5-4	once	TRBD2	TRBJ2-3	TGTGCCAGCAGCTTACTAGCGGGACGCACAGATACGCAGTATTTT	CASSLLAGRTDTQYF
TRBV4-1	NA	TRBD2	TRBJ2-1	TGCGCCAGCAGCTCTCCGGGACTAGTTGTAAATGAGCAGTTCTTC	CASSSPGLVVNEQFF
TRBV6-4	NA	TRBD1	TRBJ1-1	TGTGCCAGCAGGCCCGGGACAGGGAAACCCCTCACTGAAGCTTTCTTT	CASRPGTGKPLTEAFF
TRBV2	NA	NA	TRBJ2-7	TGTGCCAGCACCGAGGTTGTGGGGGGGACAGGCGCAGGGGAGCAGTACTTC	CASTEVVGGTGAGEQYF
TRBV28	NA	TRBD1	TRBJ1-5	TGTGCCAGCACGCCGACAGGGGCCCCCCGCAATCAGCCCCAGCATTTT	CASTPTGAPRNQPQHF
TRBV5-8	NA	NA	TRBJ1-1	TGTGCCAGCAGCTTGGGGACGGGGGGCGCGATCACTGAAGCTTTCTTT	CASSLGTGGAITEAFF
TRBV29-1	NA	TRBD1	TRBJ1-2	TGCAGCGTTGGCCAGGGGGCCGACTATGGCTACACCTTC	CSVGQGADYGYTF
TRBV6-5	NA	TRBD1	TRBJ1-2	TGTGCCAGCAGTTTCTTGACAGGGTATCAGTATGGCTACACCTTC	CASSFLTGYQYGYTF